A single sample is the source of the 16 T cell receptor beta chains below, sequenced in a study of blood T cell repertoires in COVID-19. The protocol was immunoSEQ multiplex PCR, while the TCRdb copy is restricted to in-frame clones and leaves out a portion. The table includes around 300,000 clones, around 88% detected once. The sample was peripheral blood. These TCRs come from a woman aged 25 to 39 with COVID-19, enrolled during active disease.

This chain joins TRBV3-1 (or the pseudogene TRBV3-2) and TRBJ1-5; D unclear. Trimming left V 6 bases short and J 4 bases short, with 10 bases between. This CDR3 comprises 13 residues. In germline, CDR1 is LGHDT, CDR2 YNNKEL (reference sequence). The CDR3 protein is CASSGQPNQPQHF. CDR3 DNA: TGTGCCAGCAGTGGGCAGCCTAATCAGCCCCAGCATTTT.

J is TRBJ2-3 and V is TRBV3-1 (or the pseudogene TRBV3-2); D call uncertain. CDR1 is LGHDT and CDR2 is YNNKEL in the germline V gene (reference sequence). Trimming took 1 base from V and 4 from J, leaving 9 bases between them. The CDR3 has 14 residues. The CDR3 spells CASSQAVASDTQYF. The CDR3, as DNA: TGTGCCAGCAGCCAAGCTGTGGCCTCAGATACGCAGTATTTT.

The chain links TRBV28 to TRBJ2-2; D is possibly TRBD2 (6 bases). CDR3 length: 15 residues. Germline V gene sequence: CDR1 MDHEN, CDR2 SYDVKM. V lost 0 bases and J lost 5, with 10 bases in between. The CDR3 region has the DNA TGTGCCAGCAGTTTATGGGTGGGGGGAACCGGGGAGCTGTTTTTT. This gives the protein CASSLWVGGTGELFF.

This clone was found once. The chain has TRBV10-2 and TRBJ2-7; 11 bases match TRBD2. V trimming: 2 bases; J trimming: 5 bases; junction bases outside the gene matches: 5. CDR3 size: 15 residues. Germline V gene sequence: CDR1 WSHSY, CDR2 SAAADI. The CDR3 loop reads CASSEPGLAADEQYF. The CDR3 nucleotides are TGCGCCAGCAGTGAGCCGGGACTAGCGGCGGACGAGCAGTACTTC.

This clone appeared once. The chain joins TRBV18 to TRBJ2-1; possible D gene TRBD2, 6 bases. V gave up 0 bases and J gave up 10 bases, with 16 bases separating them. CDR3 length: 15 amino acids. The germline V gene has CDR1 KGHSH and CDR2 LQKENI. CDR3 sequence reads: CASSPPAGTPGEQFF. The CDR3 nucleotides read TGTGCCAGCTCACCACCGGCCGGGACTCCGGGCGAGCAGTTCTTC.

The chain uses TRBV5-8 and TRBJ2-3; D is perhaps TRBD2 (5 bases). The CDR3 is 15 residues long. V lost 3 bases and J lost 1, with 12 bases in between. The V gene's germline CDR1 is SGHTS and CDR2 YDEGEE. The chain's CDR3 is CASSSFTRGTDTQYF. Here the CDR3 DNA reads TGTGCCAGCAGCTCATTCACGCGGGGCACAGATACGCAGTATTTT.

The chain is built from TRBV7-8 and TRBJ1-1, with D possibly matching TRBD1 (6 bases). Trimming cost V 6 bases and J 1 base, with 12 bases left between them. The CDR3 is 14 amino acids. Germline V gene data show CDR1 as SGHVS and CDR2 as FQNEAQ. CDR3 sequence (DNA): TGTGCCAGCAGACCAGGGACACGGAACACTGAAGCTTTCTTT. Its protein is CASRPGTRNTEAFF.

CDR3 amino acids: CATSDNQREAFF. The CDR3 DNA reads TGTGCCACCAGTGACAATCAAAGGGAGGCTTTCTTT. The chain uses TRBV24-1 and TRBJ1-1; D is uncertain. Germline V gene lookup returns CDR1 KGHDR and CDR2 SFDVKD. This CDR3 is 12 amino acids long. Trimming stripped 4 bases from V and 11 bases from J, with 13 bases between.

The chain couples TRBV29-1 to TRBJ2-7; possibly TRBD2 for D (6 bases). Per germline, CDR1 SQVTM and CDR2 ANQGSEA. The germline V and J ends were trimmed by 0 bases and 2 bases, with 14 bases remaining between them. This CDR3 comprises 15 residues. CDR3 residues: CSVEDPGVGAYEQYF. The CDR3 nucleotides read TGCAGCGTTGAAGATCCGGGGGTAGGTGCCTACGAGCAGTACTTC.

Only one count was recorded for this clone. This chain links TRBV7-9 with TRBJ1-1; 9 nucleotides align to TRBD1. The germline V gene encodes CDR1 SEHNR and CDR2 FQNEAQ (reference sequence). With V trimmed by 5 bases and J by 10 bases, 14 bases remained unmatched. The CDR3 runs 15 residues. CDR3 residues: CASSPKTGGYSAAFF. For the CDR3, the DNA is TGTGCCAGCAGCCCTAAGACAGGGGGTTATAGTGCAGCTTTCTTT.

The J gene is TRBJ2-3, the V gene TRBV5-1, with D possibly TRBD1 on 5 matching bases. The germline CDR1 and CDR2 sequences are SGHRS and YFSETQ. Deletions cut 1 base from V and 5 bases from J, with 14 bases between. CDR3 size: 15 residues. The CDR3 protein is CASSLSRQREDTQYF. The CDR3 nucleotides read TGCGCCAGCAGCTTGTCCCGACAGAGAGAAGATACGCAGTATTTT.

The genes are TRBV29-1 and TRBJ1-2; 8 bases fit TRBD1. The germline V gene has CDR1 SQVTM and CDR2 ANQGSEA. The CDR3 runs 16 residues. V shed 2 bases and J 4 bases; nucleotides not matched to a gene: 12. The CDR3 sequence: CSVEMGQGAGGYGYTF. DNA for the CDR3: TGCAGCGTTGAAATGGGGCAGGGGGCAGGAGGCTATGGCTACACCTTC.

The gene calls are TRBV3-1 (or the pseudogene TRBV3-2) and TRBJ2-3; 9 bases align to TRBD2. Germline lookup yields CDR1 LGHDT and CDR2 YNNKEL (reference sequence). V was pared by 8 bases and J by 4 bases, with 13 bases of the junction left unmatched. The CDR3 totals 16 residues. The CDR3 here is CASSPRGGGASDTQYF. Here the CDR3 DNA reads TGTGCCAGCTCCCCTAGGGGCGGGGGGGCATCAGATACGCAGTATTTT.

This clone turned up a few times. J is TRBJ2-2 and V is TRBV5-1, with 8 nucleotides matching TRBD1. The J segment lost 6 bases and the V segment lost 8 bases, leaving 9 bases of the junction unmatched. The germline V gene has CDR1 SGHRS and CDR2 YFSETQ. CDR3 length equals 14 residues. The CDR3 bases are TGCGCCAGTCGTCAGGGGGCTCGGGCCGGGGAGCTGTTTTTT. Protein product: CASRQGARAGELFF.

This clone has ten or more counts. The chain carries TRBV2 and TRBJ2-7, with TRBD1 matching over 8 bases. This CDR3 has 15 residues. Germline lookup yields CDR1 SNHLY and CDR2 FYNNEI. The junction had 14 bases not matched to a gene; V was cut back by 6 bases and J by 7 bases. The CDR3 region is CASSDILDRAGEQYV. The DNA of the CDR3 is TGTGCCAGCAGCGACATCCTGGACAGGGCGGGGGAGCAGTACGTC.

This chain links TRBV11-2 with TRBJ2-3; D unresolved. V lost 5 bases and J lost 1, with 13 bases in between. Germline V gene data show CDR1 as SGHAT and CDR2 as FQNNGV. The CDR3 has 15 residues. The CDR3 here is CASSRSRSGTDTQYF. For the CDR3, the DNA is TGTGCCAGCAGCCGGAGTCGGTCAGGCACAGATACGCAGTATTTT.